These 21 T cell receptor beta chains were sequenced from one sample in a study of blood T cells in healthy people across ages. It was with a sample-barcoded 5' primer and a J-beta primer mix that a second PCR of roughly 6 to 11 cycles was run. TCRdb processed the 5' RACE reads anew with MiXCR; each CDR3 protein has one entry. The top ten clones hold approximately 4% of a sample with some 760,000 distinct CDR3 sequences, more than 20% of them seen once. These data were also reused for a study on T cells of mothers and their children.

Sequencing used blood. The receptors stem from a boy aged 10-17 years in good health.

This clonotype was found a few times. The V gene is TRBV27, the J gene TRBJ1-6; D ambiguous. The CDR3 runs 11 residues. CDR1 is MNHEY, CDR2 SMNVEV, per germline (reference sequence). The CDR3 here is CVKNKGSPLHF. The CDR3 coding sequence is TGTGTGAAAAATAAGGGATCACCCCTCCACTTT.

This rearrangement joins TRBV25-1 to TRBJ2-5; D may be TRBD1 or TRBD2 (7 bases each). V was shortened by 10 bases and J by 5 bases, with 17 bases between the two germline ends. CDR3 length equals 13 residues. Germline V gene data show CDR1 as MGHDK and CDR2 as SYGVNS. The CDR3 protein is CAIQGGVAETQYF. The CDR3 DNA follows: TGTGCCATCCAGGGGGGGGTAGCCGAGACCCAGTACTTC.

The table lists this clonotype with a few counts. The chain uses TRBV5-6 and TRBJ2-7, with D perhaps matching TRBD2 (6 bases). In germline, CDR1 is SGHDT, CDR2 YYEEEE. The CDR3 contains 13 residues. V was clipped by 4 bases and J by 4 bases, with 12 bases between them. CDR3 in amino acids: CASSPLSGYEQYF. CDR3 in DNA: TGTGCCAGCAGCCCCCTTAGCGGTTACGAGCAGTACTTC.

This rearrangement joins TRBV20-1 to TRBJ2-4, with a weak D call TRBD1 (6 bases). Per the germline V gene, CDR1 is DFQATT and CDR2 is SNEGSKA (reference sequence). CDR3 length equals 18 residues. Trimming removed 3 bases from V and 1 base from J, with 22 bases in between. The CDR3 region is CSASPPQGVGRAKNIQYF. The CDR3 DNA is TGCAGTGCTAGCCCCCCACAGGGAGTGGGGCGGGCCAAAAACATTCAGTACTTC.

V usage is TRBV20-1 and J usage is TRBJ2-3; 9 positions match TRBD2. The CDR3 length is 16 residues. Germline V gene sequence: CDR1 DFQATT, CDR2 SNEGSKA (reference sequence). Losses at the gene ends were 3 bases for V and 4 bases for J; bases not matched to a gene: 11. The CDR3 loop reads CSASQSSGGLPDTQYF. In DNA form, the CDR3 reads TGCAGTGCTAGCCAGAGTAGCGGGGGCCTCCCAGATACGCAGTATTTT.

This clonotype has only a few counts. The gene calls are TRBV29-1 and TRBJ1-1; D may be TRBD1 (5 bases). Germline CDR1 SQVTM, CDR2 ANQGSEA. The CDR3 spans 12 residues. V lost 6 bases and J 1 base, leaving 9 bases between the germline ends. CDR3 in DNA: TGCAGCGTCGATACAGGGAACACTGAAGCTTTCTTT. Translating it yields CSVDTGNTEAFF.

The rearrangement uses TRBV20-1 and TRBJ2-3, with D possibly being TRBD2 (5 bases). V was pared by 4 bases and J by 3 bases, with 17 bases between. The CDR3 totals 15 residues. CDR1 DFQATT and CDR2 SNEGSKA come from the germline V gene (reference sequence). CDR3 amino acids: CSATLRDRGTDTQYF. The CDR3 bases are TGCAGTGCTACTTTACGGGATCGTGGTACAGATACGCAGTATTTT.

The chain carries TRBV7-6 and TRBJ2-7, with 9 bases matching TRBD2. The junction had 4 bases not matched to a gene; V was cut back by 5 bases and J by 2 bases. Germline CDR1 and CDR2: SGHVS and FNYEAQ. CDR3 length equals 14 residues. Here the CDR3 reads CASSGGLAPYEQYF. CDR3 coding DNA: TGTGCCAGCAGCGGGGGACTAGCACCCTACGAGCAGTACTTC.

The V gene is TRBV20-1, the J gene TRBJ2-3, with 7 bases that match TRBD1. This CDR3 is built from 15 residues. Germline-derived CDR1 and CDR2 are DFQATT and SNEGSKA (reference sequence). V gave up 0 bases and J gave up 3 bases; unmatched junction bases: 6. CDR3 region: CSARDGQAGTDTQYF. In DNA, the CDR3 is TGCAGTGCTAGAGACGGACAGGCAGGAACAGATACGCAGTATTTT.

This clonotype has only a few counts. The chain recombines TRBV6-5 with TRBJ1-2; 10 bases are a match to TRBD1. Germline values: CDR1 MNHEY, CDR2 SVGAGI. The CDR3 contains 18 residues. J lost 4 bases, V lost 2 bases, and 13 bases had no gene match. This CDR3 is CASSYLDQTGGRGYGYTF. Written as DNA, the CDR3 is TGTGCCAGCAGTTACCTAGACCAGACAGGGGGCAGGGGCTATGGCTACACCTTC.

This clonotype was seen a handful of times. This chain connects TRBV29-1 to TRBJ2-7, with D possibly matching TRBD2 (7 bases). The CDR3 runs to 11 residues. The V end lost 6 bases, the J end lost 8 bases, and 14 bases lay between the germline ends. Germline V CDR1 and CDR2: SQVTM, ANQGSEA. CDR3 loop: CSVEGGTQQYF. CDR3 DNA: TGCAGCGTGGAGGGGGGGACCCAGCAGTACTTC.

V is TRBV27 and J is TRBJ1-1, with 8 bases matching TRBD1. Germline CDR1 reads MNHEY; CDR2 reads SMNVEV (reference sequence). The CDR3 loop spans 15 amino acids. With V trimmed by 5 bases and J by 3 bases, 8 bases remained unmatched. The CDR3 is CASSPSTGGDTEAFF. CDR3 nucleotides: TGTGCCAGCAGTCCGTCCACAGGGGGAGACACTGAAGCTTTCTTT.

Concerning this clonotype itself: A junction boundary mismatches the germline segment, possibly from a read error. J is TRBJ2-7 and V is TRBV7-2; D is unresolved. The length of the CDR3 is 14 residues. The germline V gene has CDR1 SGHTA and CDR2 FQGNSA. The CDR3 loop is CASSLALGFYERYF. Here the CDR3 DNA reads TGTGCCAGCAGCTTAGCATTAGGGTTCTACGAGCGGTACTTC.

This clonotype was counted a few times. This sequence joins TRBV21-1 and TRBJ2-1; the table's D call TRBD1 went unverified against the DNA. TRBV21-1 is a documented pseudogene. This CDR3 has 18 amino acids. The CDR3 loop reads CATGRGGGGRRYYNEQFF. CDR3 DNA: TGTGCCACCGGGAGGGGGGGCGGTGGTCGGCGTTATTACAATGAGCAGTTCTTC.

The chain links TRBV29-1 to TRBJ2-1; D not certain. The tail of the sequence fits TRBJ2-7 better, so the J call may be wrong. Germline-derived CDR1 and CDR2 are SQVTM and ANQGSEA. The CDR3 loop spans 13 amino acids. The CDR3, as DNA: TGCAGCGTCTGCCCGGCGAGCTCCTACGAGCAGTACTTC. Protein product: CSVCPASSYEQYF.

The chain carries TRBV5-4 and TRBJ2-5; TRBD2 matches at 7 bases. Trimming at V came to 4 bases and at J to 0 bases, leaving 3 bases not matched to a gene. Germline values: CDR1 SGHNT, CDR2 YYREEE (reference sequence). The CDR3 is made up of 14 amino acids. The CDR3 DNA sequence: TGTGCCAGCAGCCAAGGACTAGACCAAGAGACCCAGTACTTC. As protein: CASSQGLDQETQYF.

V usage is TRBV29-1 and J usage is TRBJ2-5, with a weak D call TRBD1 (5 bases). The V end lost 4 bases, the J end lost 0 bases, and 9 bases lay between the germline ends. Germline V CDR1 and CDR2: SQVTM, ANQGSEA. CDR3 length: 13 amino acids. The CDR3 DNA is TGCAGCGTTGTTACAGGTTACCAAGAGACCCAGTACTTC. Its protein product is CSVVTGYQETQYF.

V is TRBV7-2 and J is TRBJ2-1; 9 positions match TRBD1. The end of the DNA is better explained by TRBJ2-5, so the J call may be wrong. The CDR3 has 13 amino acids. Germline CDR1 SGHTA, CDR2 FQGNSA. In nucleotides, the CDR3 is TGTGCCAGCAGACCTACAGGGGGCGGGACCCAGTACTTC. Its protein product is CASRPTGGGTQYF.

V is TRBV20-1 and J is TRBJ1-2; D call uncertain. Germline V lookup: CDR1 DFQATT, CDR2 SNEGSKA (reference sequence). Trimming removed 5 bases from V and 5 bases from J, with 18 bases in between. CDR3 length equals 14 residues. As DNA, the CDR3 is TGCAGTGCTCCCCGAGGAGTATTAACTTATGGCTACACCTTC. Protein sequence: CSAPRGVLTYGYTF.

CDR3 nucleotide sequence: TGCGCCAGCATCCCGGGACTAGCGGGAGGGCCTGGCACAGATACGCAGTATTTT. It translates to CASIPGLAGGPGTDTQYF. The rearrangement links TRBV5-1 to TRBJ2-3; 16 bases line up with TRBD2. V lost 6 bases to trimming and J lost 1 base; unmatched junction nucleotides: 8. The germline V gene has CDR1 SGHRS and CDR2 YFSETQ. The CDR3 has 18 residues. Complete variable domain (other parts from reference TRBV5-1 and TRBJ2-3): KAGVTQTPRYLIKTRGQQVTLSCSPISGHRSVSWYQQTPGQGLQFLFEYFSETQRNKGNFPGRFSGRQFSNSRSEMNVSTLELGDSALYLCASIPGLAGGPGTDTQYFGPGTRLTVL.

This clonotype was seen a single time. The gene calls are TRBV27 and TRBJ1-1; no clear D. The CDR3 runs 19 residues. Trimming pared 5 bases from V and 0 bases from J, leaving 25 bases between. Looked up from germline, CDR1 is MNHEY and CDR2 is SMNVEV (reference sequence). The DNA for the CDR3 is TGTGCCAGCAGTGAAGATAGCAGGCTCGAAGTTGGGATGAACACTGAAGCTTTCTTT. It translates to CASSEDSRLEVGMNTEAFF.